Detailed here is one TCR beta chain. The data belong to a study of long-term antiretroviral therapy in people with HIV. The CDR3 runs 15 residues. The V segment lost 1 base and the J segment 3 bases; nucleotides outside the gene matches: 5. CDR1 is MDHEN, CDR2 SYDVKM, per germline. Sequencing used immunoSEQ v3.0 at survey level. Assay: immunoSEQ multiplex PCR; the TCRdb copy retains only in-frame clones and omits some. The sample holds more than 11,000 clones, 80% to 90% seen once. Material: unsorted PBMCs, obtained 0.4 years after starting antiretroviral therapy. The receptor's source is a man aged 30 to 39 with HIV. The rearrangement uses TRBV28 and TRBJ2-7; 8 bases align to TRBD1. CDR3 DNA sequence: TGTGCCAGCAGTTTATCACAGGGGGGCAACTACGAGCAGTACTTC. It is translated as CASSLSQGGNYEQYF.